A selection of T cell receptor beta chains follows, all from one sample in a study of blood T cell repertoires in COVID-19. Produced via immunoSEQ multiplex PCR; TCRdb's table is partial and in-frame only. Found here are 90,000 or so clones, about 90% of them singletons; the top ten hold 1.8%. Sequencing was carried out using peripheral blood. The source of these receptors is a human donor with active COVID-19. The donor label of this sample is uncertain. Both conserved end residues are part of each CDR3. D genes are given only for firm matches. Size tells how often a clone was seen (once, few, many) or the class of an expanded clone, and some rows leave it out.

>TRBV5-5|TRBD1|once|TRBJ2-3
TGTGCCAGCAGCTTGGGACAGGGGGCAGATACGCAGTATTTT
CASSLGQGADTQYF
>TRBV19|-|-|TRBJ2-2
TGTGCCAGTATGAGGACAGCGAACACCGGGGAGCTGTTTTTT
CASMRTANTGELFF
>TRBV7-2|TRBD1|-|TRBJ2-7
TGTGCCAGCAGCTTAGTAAGGCAGGGGGCGGACTACGAGCAGTACTTC
CASSLVRQGADYEQYF
>TRBV7-3|-|-|TRBJ1-1
TGTGCCAGCAGCTTAGAGGTTCCTGGGAGAATGAACACTGAAGCTTTCTTT
CASSLEVPGRMNTEAFF
>TRBV2|-|-|TRBJ2-1
TGTGCCAGCAGTGAAGCTATTTTTTCGGACAGTGATGAGCAGTTCTTC
CASSEAIFSDSDEQFF
>TRBV10-2|-|-|TRBJ2-7
TGCGCCAGCACCTCGACCCCTTGGGGAGCCTACGAGCAGTACTTC
CASTSTPWGAYEQYF
>TRBV7-2|TRBD1|-|TRBJ2-1
TGTGCCAGCAGCAGGGGGGACAGGGGGGCCTACAATGAGCAGTTCTTC
CASSRGDRGAYNEQFF
>TRBV5-4|-|-|TRBJ1-4
TGTGCCAGCAGCTTGGGGCTAGGCGCAACTAATGAAAAACTGTTTTTT
CASSLGLGATNEKLFF
>TRBV28|-|few|TRBJ1-6
TGTGCCAGCAGTGAGGATGTCTATAATTCACCCCTCCACTTT
CASSEDVYNSPLHF
>TRBV27|-|-|TRBJ2-5
TGTGCCAGCAGTTTATTAAGGGGGGGCGGAGAGACCCAGTACTTC
CASSLLRGGGETQYF
>TRBV19|TRBD1|-|TRBJ2-5
TGTGCCAGTAGTAAGCTGACAGGGGGCAAGGAGACCCAGTACTTC
CASSKLTGGKETQYF
>TRBV28|-|-|TRBJ2-4
TGTGCCAGCAGGATAAGCGGGAAAAACATTCAGTACTTC
CASRISGKNIQYF
>TRBV18|-|-|TRBJ1-1
TGTGCCAGCTCACCACTGACAGGTGACACTGAAGCTTTCTTT
CASSPLTGDTEAFF
>TRBV19|-|-|TRBJ1-6
TGTGCCAGTAGTACCCCGGGGGAATCACCCCTCCACTTT
CASSTPGESPLHF
>TRBV19|-|-|TRBJ1-2
TGTGCCAGTACCGATAGTGGCAGGTATGGCTACACCTTC
CASTDSGRYGYTF
>TRBV11-2|-|-|TRBJ2-3
TGTGCCAGCAGCCGCACCGGTCTGGGCAGGGTTAGCACAGATACGCAGTATTTT
CASSRTGLGRVSTDTQYF
>TRBV5-5|-|-|TRBJ2-3
TGTGCCAGCAGCCCCATCCGGAGTAGCTCGGATACGCAGTATTTT
CASSPIRSSSDTQYF
>TRBV20-1|-|-|TRBJ1-1
TGCAGTGCAGGGGTCAACACTGAAGCTTTCTTT
CSAGVNTEAFF
>TRBV3-1/TRBV3-2|TRBD2|-|TRBJ2-1
TGTGCCAGCAGCCCTAGCGGGGCCTCCTACAATGAGCAGTTCTTC
CASSPSGASYNEQFF
>TRBV10-3|TRBD2|-|TRBJ2-1
TGTGCCATCAGTGAGTCGTCTAGCGGGGGGCTCTACAATGAGCAGTTCTTC
CAISESSSGGLYNEQFF
>TRBV19|TRBD1|-|TRBJ1-1
TGTGCCAGTAGTGGGCGGACAGGGGGGAACACTGAAGCTTTCTTT
CASSGRTGGNTEAFF
>TRBV2|TRBD1|-|TRBJ1-4
TGTGCCAGCAGGGCCGGGACAGGGAATGAAAAACTGTTTTTT
CASRAGTGNEKLFF
>TRBV5-1|-|-|TRBJ2-7
TGCGCCAGCAGCTTGGACAGACTAACCTACGAGCAGTACTTC
CASSLDRLTYEQYF
>TRBV6-5|TRBD1|few|TRBJ1-2
TGTGCCAGCAGTTACAGGACAGGGCATGGCTACACCTTC
CASSYRTGHGYTF
>TRBV2|-|-|TRBJ2-7
TGTGCCAGCAGTAGGTCTGCGGATTCCTACGAGCAGTACTTC
CASSRSADSYEQYF
>TRBV7-9|TRBD1|-|TRBJ1-6
TGTGCCAGCAGCTTTGTGGGACAGGGGACTTCATATTCACCCCTCCACTTT
CASSFVGQGTSYSPLHF
>TRBV25-1|-|-|TRBJ1-4
TGTGCCAGCAGTGCTTTTGAAAAACTGTTTTTT
CASSAFEKLFF
>TRBV4-1|-|once|TRBJ1-1
TGCGCCAGCAGCCAAGCGGACACTGAAGCTTTCTTT
CASSQADTEAFF
>TRBV4-1|-|-|TRBJ2-7
TGCGCCAGCAGCCCTACGGAAGGGGTGGATGAGCAGTACTTC
CASSPTEGVDEQYF
>TRBV7-2|TRBD2|-|TRBJ2-7
TGTGCCAGCAGCTTAGCAGGGAAGCGGGGGGCCTACGAGCAGTACTTC
CASSLAGKRGAYEQYF
>TRBV5-8|-|-|TRBJ1-5
TGTGCCAGCAGCCGACGGGACGGGACGGGGGTCGATCAGCCCCAGCATTTT
CASSRRDGTGVDQPQHF
>TRBV6-5|TRBD2|-|TRBJ2-4
TGTGCCAGCAGGGGGACTAGCGGGGGAGGGAACATTCAGTACTTC
CASRGTSGGGNIQYF
>TRBV5-6|TRBD2|-|TRBJ2-1
TGTGCCAGCAGCCCGCCCCGGGGTCAGCGGGGAAATTTCAATGAGCAGTTCTTC
CASSPPRGQRGNFNEQFF
>TRBV5-6|-|-|TRBJ1-2
TGTGCCAGCAGCTTGGCGGCCGAACAGGGAAAATATGGCTACACCTTC
CASSLAAEQGKYGYTF
>TRBV6-5|-|-|TRBJ2-7
TGTGCCAGCAGTTACTCGACCCCAGGGGCAATTGACGAGCAGTACTTC
CASSYSTPGAIDEQYF
>TRBV20-1|-|-|TRBJ1-1
TGCAGTGCGAGTCAGGGGAAACACACTGAAGCTTTCTTT
CSASQGKHTEAFF
>TRBV5-4|TRBD1|-|TRBJ2-1
TGTGCCAGCAGCTCTCCCGTCATGGGGACAGGGGGCAATGAGCAGTTCTTC
CASSSPVMGTGGNEQFF
>TRBV27|-|-|TRBJ2-3
TGTGCCAGCAGTTTACGTAGCACAGATACGCAGTATTTT
CASSLRSTDTQYF
>TRBV19|-|few|TRBJ1-4
TGTGCCAGTAGTCTCGGGGGGGTGGCTAATGAAAAACTGTTTTTT
CASSLGGVANEKLFF
>TRBV5-1|TRBD1|-|TRBJ1-4
TGCGCCAGCAGCTTGGGGTCAGGGGGCGATGAAAAACTGTTTTTT
CASSLGSGGDEKLFF
>TRBV5-8|TRBD1|-|TRBJ1-1
TGTGCCAGCAGCGGAATGCCGCGGGGACAGGGTAGGAGATTGGCTGAAGCTTTCTTT
CASSGMPRGQGRRLAEAFF
>TRBV2|TRBD1|-|TRBJ2-7
TGTGCCAGCCGCGATCGACAGGGCCACGAGCAGTACTTC
CASRDRQGHEQYF
>TRBV27|-|-|TRBJ2-7
TGTGCCAGCAGTCCGACAGATTCTACCTCCTACGAGCAGTACTTC
CASSPTDSTSYEQYF
>TRBV6-5|-|-|TRBJ2-5
TGTGCCAGCACCTATGAGGTGACCCAAGAGACCCAGTACTTC
CASTYEVTQETQYF
>TRBV29-1|TRBD1|-|TRBJ2-2
TGCAGCGTTGAAAGGACAGGGGGATCTAACGGGGAGCTGTTTTTT
CSVERTGGSNGELFF
>TRBV19|-|few|TRBJ1-1
TGTGCCAGTAGTCGGAGTTTCTTAGGTCCCAACACTGAAGCTTTCTTT
CASSRSFLGPNTEAFF
>TRBV18|-|-|TRBJ2-5
TGTGCCAGCTCACCCCTGGCGGGGTCCTTCCAAGAGACCCAGTACTTC
CASSPLAGSFQETQYF
>TRBV5-8|-|-|TRBJ1-6
TGTGCCAGCAGCTCGGCCCTCCAGGGCTCACCCCTCCACTTT
CASSSALQGSPLHF